Sequencing of this T cell receptor (beta chain) was carried out in a study of T cells in localized non-small cell lung cancer. About this clone itself: Its antigen is still unknown.

The protocol was immunoSEQ multiplex PCR, while the TCRdb copy is restricted to in-frame clones and leaves out a portion. The sample has tens of thousands of clones, roughly 84% seen once. Study observations and caveats: Measurement of T cell clonality placed uninvolved adjacent lung highest, above the level in tumor. Among blood samples, higher T cell density accompanied longer overall survival.

The CDR3 has 16 amino acids. V shed 4 bases, J shed 3 bases, and the junction held 11 bases outside the gene matches. Germline-derived CDR1 and CDR2 are SGDLS and YYNGEE. This clonotype originated in a man aged 40 to 70 with stage II lung adenocarcinoma. This material consisted of PBMCs, taken before any cancer treatment. V is TRBV9 and J is TRBJ1-1; TRBD1 aligns across 8 bases. The CDR3 sequence: CASSSSTGGSYTEAFF. The CDR3, as DNA: TGTGCCAGCAGCTCGAGTACAGGGGGGTCGTACACTGAAGCTTTCTTT.